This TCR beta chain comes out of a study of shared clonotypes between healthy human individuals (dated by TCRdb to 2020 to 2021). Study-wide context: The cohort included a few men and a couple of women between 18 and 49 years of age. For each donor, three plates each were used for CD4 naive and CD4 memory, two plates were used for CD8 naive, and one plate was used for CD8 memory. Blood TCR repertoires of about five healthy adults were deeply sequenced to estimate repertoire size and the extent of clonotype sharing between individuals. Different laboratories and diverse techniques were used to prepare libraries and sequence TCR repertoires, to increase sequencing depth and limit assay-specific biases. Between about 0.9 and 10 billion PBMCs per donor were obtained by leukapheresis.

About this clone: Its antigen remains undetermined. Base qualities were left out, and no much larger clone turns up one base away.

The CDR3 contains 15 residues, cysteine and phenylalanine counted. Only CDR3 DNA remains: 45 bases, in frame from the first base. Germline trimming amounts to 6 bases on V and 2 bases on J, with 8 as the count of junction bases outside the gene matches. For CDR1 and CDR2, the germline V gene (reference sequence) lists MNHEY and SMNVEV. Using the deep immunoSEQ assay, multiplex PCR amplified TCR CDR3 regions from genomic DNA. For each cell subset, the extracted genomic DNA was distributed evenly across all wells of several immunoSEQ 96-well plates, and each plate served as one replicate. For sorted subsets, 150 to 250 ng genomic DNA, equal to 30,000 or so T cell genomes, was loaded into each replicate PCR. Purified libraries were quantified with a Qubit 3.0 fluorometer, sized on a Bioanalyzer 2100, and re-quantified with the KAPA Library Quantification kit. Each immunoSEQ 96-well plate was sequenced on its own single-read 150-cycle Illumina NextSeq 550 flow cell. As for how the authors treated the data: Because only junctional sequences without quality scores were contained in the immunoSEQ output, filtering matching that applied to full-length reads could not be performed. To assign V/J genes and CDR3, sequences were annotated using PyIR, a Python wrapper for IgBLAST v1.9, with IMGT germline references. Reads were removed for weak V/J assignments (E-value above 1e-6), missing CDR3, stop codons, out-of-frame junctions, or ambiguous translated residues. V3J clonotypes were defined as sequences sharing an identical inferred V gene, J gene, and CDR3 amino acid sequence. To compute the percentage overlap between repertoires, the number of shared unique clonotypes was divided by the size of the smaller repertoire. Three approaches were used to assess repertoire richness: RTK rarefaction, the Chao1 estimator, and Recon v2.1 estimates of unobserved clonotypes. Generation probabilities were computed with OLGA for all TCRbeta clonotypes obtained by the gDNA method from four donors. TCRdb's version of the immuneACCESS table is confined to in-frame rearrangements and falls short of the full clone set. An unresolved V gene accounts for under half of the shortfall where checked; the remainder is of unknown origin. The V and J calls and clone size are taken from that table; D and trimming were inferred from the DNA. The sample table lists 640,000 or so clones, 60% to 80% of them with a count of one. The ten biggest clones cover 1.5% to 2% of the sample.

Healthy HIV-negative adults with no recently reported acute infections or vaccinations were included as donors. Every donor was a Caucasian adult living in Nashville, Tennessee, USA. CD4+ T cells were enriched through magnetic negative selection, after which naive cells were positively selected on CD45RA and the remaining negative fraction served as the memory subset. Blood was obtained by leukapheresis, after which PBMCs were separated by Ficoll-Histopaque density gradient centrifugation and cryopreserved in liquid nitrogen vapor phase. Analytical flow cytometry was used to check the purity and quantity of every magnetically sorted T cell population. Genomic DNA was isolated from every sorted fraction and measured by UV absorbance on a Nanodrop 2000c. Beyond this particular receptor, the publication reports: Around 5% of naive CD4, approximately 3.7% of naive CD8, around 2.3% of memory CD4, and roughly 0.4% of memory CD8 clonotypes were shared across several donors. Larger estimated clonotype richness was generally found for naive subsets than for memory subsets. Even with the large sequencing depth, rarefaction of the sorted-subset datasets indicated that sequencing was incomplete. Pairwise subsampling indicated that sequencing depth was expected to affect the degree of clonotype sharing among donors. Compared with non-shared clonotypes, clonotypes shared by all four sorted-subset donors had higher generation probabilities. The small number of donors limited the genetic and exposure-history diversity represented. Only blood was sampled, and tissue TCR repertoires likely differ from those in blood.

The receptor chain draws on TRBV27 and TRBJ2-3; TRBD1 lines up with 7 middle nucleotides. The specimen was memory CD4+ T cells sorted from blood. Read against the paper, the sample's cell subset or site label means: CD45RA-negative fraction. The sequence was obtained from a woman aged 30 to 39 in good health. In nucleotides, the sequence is TGTGCCAGCAGCCCTGACAGGGACCACACAGATACGCAGTATTTT. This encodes CASSPDRDHTDTQYF.